This T cell receptor beta chain was profiled in a study of cytomegalovirus exposure and HLA in healthy donors. Germline CDR1 is SNHLY and CDR2 is FYNNEI. This CDR3 is built from 14 residues. The V gene end was trimmed by 6 bases and the J gene end by 2 bases; junction bases not matched to a gene: 6. In the PCR, 60 Vbeta and 13 Jbeta primers were used. The repertoire was sequenced with immunoSEQ multiplex PCR; TCRdb's copy has only in-frame clones and lacks some. Among roughly 240,000 clones listed, more than 70% were seen once. This clone came up a few times. The sequenced sample was PBMCs. The receptor was isolated from a boy younger than 18 in good health and CMV-seronegative. The chain is built from TRBV2 and TRBJ2-7; TRBD2 matches 8 bases. CDR3 nucleotide sequence: TGTGCCAGCAGGGAACTAGCGGAGACCTACGAGCAGTACTTC. Protein product: CASRELAETYEQYF.